These 10 T cell receptor beta chains were all obtained from the same sample, sequenced in a study of blood T cell repertoires in COVID-19. The table came from immunoSEQ multiplex PCR; TCRdb's copy has only in-frame clones and leaves some out. The sample lists fewer than 450,000 clones; approximately 90% were seen once. The specimen was peripheral blood. These receptors were collected from a woman younger than 35 who had recovered from COVID-19.

This sequence joins TRBV19 and TRBJ1-3; D unclear. Trimming took 6 bases from V and 0 from J, leaving 12 bases between them. The CDR3 is made up of 15 amino acids. CDR1 is LNHDA and CDR2 is SQIVND in the germline V gene (reference sequence). The CDR3 DNA reads as TGTGCCAGTAGGTCTGGCGGCAGCTCTGGAAACACCATATATTTT. This gives the protein CASRSGGSSGNTIYF. Supplemented by reference TRBV19 and TRBJ1-3, the full variable domain reads DGGITQSPKYLFRKEGQNVTLSCEQNLNHDAMYWYRQDPGQGLRLIYYSQIVNDFQKGDIAEGYSVSREKKESFPLTVTSAQKNPTAFYLCASRSGGSSGNTIYFGEGSWLTVV.

The chain carries TRBV6-5 and TRBJ2-2; 12 nucleotides align to TRBD2. The CDR3 extends over 15 amino acids. With V trimmed by 6 bases and J by 10 bases, 9 bases remained unmatched. Germline values: CDR1 MNHEY, CDR2 SVGAGI. CDR3 sequence reads: CASSRLAGGPVELFF. The CDR3 nucleotides are TGTGCCAGCAGCCGGCTAGCGGGAGGGCCCGTGGAGCTGTTTTTT.

This clone was found once. This rearrangement joins TRBV19 to TRBJ2-7, with TRBD2 identical over 12 bases. Germline V gene lookup returns CDR1 LNHDA and CDR2 SQIVND (reference sequence). The J segment lost 0 bases and the V segment lost 6 bases, leaving 3 bases of the junction unmatched. CDR3 length: 15 amino acids. CDR3 protein: CASSMTSGSSYEQYV. The CDR3, as DNA: TGTGCCAGTAGCATGACTAGCGGGAGCTCCTACGAGCAGTACGTC.

The chain employs TRBV29-1 and TRBJ1-1; 8 nucleotides align to TRBD1. Germline V lookup: CDR1 SQVTM, CDR2 ANQGSEA. The V segment lost 3 bases and the J segment 4 bases; nucleotides outside the gene matches: 7. CDR3 length equals 14 residues. CDR3 bases: TGCAGCGTTGACCGACAGGGGCAGGGCACTGAAGCTTTCTTT. Residues: CSVDRQGQGTEAFF.

The chain joins TRBV7-9 to TRBJ1-1; 9 nucleotides agree with TRBD1. V shed 1 base, J shed 5 bases, and the junction held 11 bases outside the gene matches. The length of the CDR3 is 17 residues. CDR1 and CDR2 from the germline V gene are SEHNR and FQNEAQ (reference sequence). CDR3 nucleotide sequence: TGTGCCAGCAGCTTAGATATAGGGACAGGGCGATGGACTGAAGCTTTCTTT. Translated: CASSLDIGTGRWTEAFF.

The chain couples TRBV6-5 to TRBJ1-2; 7 nucleotides line up with TRBD1. The germline V gene encodes CDR1 MNHEY and CDR2 SVGAGI. The CDR3 totals 15 residues. Germline trimming cut 2 bases from V and 4 bases from J; bases unmatched to any gene: 7. The CDR3: CASSYKDRNPYGYTF. The DNA for the CDR3 is TGTGCCAGCAGTTACAAGGACAGGAACCCCTATGGCTACACCTTC.

J is TRBJ2-5 and V is TRBV9; possible D gene TRBD2, 5 bases. Germline V gives CDR1 SGDLS, CDR2 YYNGEE. Trimming took 0 bases from V and 5 from J, leaving 11 bases between them. There are 14 residues in the CDR3. In nucleotides, the CDR3 is TGTGCCAGCAGCGTAGGTGGCTCGGGGGAGACCCAGTACTTC. Protein product: CASSVGGSGETQYF.

This chain connects TRBV3-1 (or the pseudogene TRBV3-2) to TRBJ1-4; possibly TRBD1 for D (5 bases). Germline CDR1 reads LGHDT; CDR2 reads YNNKEL (reference sequence). Trimming stripped 1 base from V and 2 bases from J, with 8 bases between. The CDR3 loop spans 15 amino acids. CDR3 protein: CASSQAPGTNEKLFF. DNA for the CDR3: TGTGCCAGCAGCCAAGCCCCAGGGACTAATGAAAAACTGTTTTTT.

The CDR3 region has the DNA TGCGCCAGCAGTAGATGGGACAGGGGCGGCGAGCAGTACGTC. Translated, it gives CASSRWDRGGEQYV. V gene TRBV10-2 combines with J gene TRBJ2-7; 10 nucleotides agree with TRBD1. The trim removed 5 bases at V and 6 bases at J, leaving 7 bases unmatched. This CDR3 has 14 amino acids. The V gene's germline CDR1 is WSHSY and CDR2 SAAADI.

This rearrangement joins TRBV11-2 to TRBJ2-3, with a tentative D call TRBD2 (5 bases). Per the germline V gene, CDR1 is SGHAT and CDR2 is FQNNGV. This CDR3 comprises 13 residues. V was cut by 3 bases and J by 10 bases, with 14 bases left in between. The DNA of the CDR3 is TGTGCCAGCAGCTTCCGGACTTCTGATCCGCAGTATTTT. Translating it yields CASSFRTSDPQYF.